These T cell receptor beta chains were read from a single sample in a study of blood T cells in healthy people across ages. TCRdb re-derived calls from the 5' RACE reads in MiXCR, one entry per CDR3 protein. The sample lists about 1.8 million distinct CDR3 sequences; around 50% were seen once. The sample consisted of blood. The receptor source for this set is a woman in her thirties or forties in good health. The CDR3 runs from the conserved cysteine through the conserved F or W. The D gene is left open where the match is weak. Not all rows give a size; the values are once, few, many and, for expanded clones, a class.

cdr3_length: 18; v_call: TRBV6-1; d_call: TRBD1; j_call: TRBJ1-2; clone_size: NA; cdr3_aa: CASSESLGTGGGSRGYTF; cdr3_nt: TGTGCCAGCAGTGAGAGTCTAGGGACAGGGGGCGGAAGCCGTGGCTACACCTTC
cdr3_length: 12; v_call: TRBV9; d_call: NA; j_call: TRBJ2-1; clone_size: NA; cdr3_aa: CASSAPLGEQFF; cdr3_nt: TGTGCCAGCAGCGCGCCCCTTGGTGAGCAGTTCTTC
cdr3_length: 17; v_call: TRBV6-2/TRBV6-3; d_call: NA; j_call: TRBJ2-5; clone_size: NA; cdr3_aa: CASSYAGLGTVQETQYF; cdr3_nt: TGTGCCAGCAGTTACGCGGGGCTAGGTACCGTCCAAGAGACCCAGTACTTC
cdr3_length: 15; v_call: TRBV20-1; d_call: TRBD1; j_call: TRBJ2-3; clone_size: NA; cdr3_aa: CSASGGTGAPDTQYF; cdr3_nt: TGCAGTGCTAGCGGGGGGACAGGGGCCCCAGATACGCAGTATTTT
cdr3_length: 14; v_call: TRBV20-1; d_call: TRBD1; j_call: TRBJ1-2; clone_size: few; cdr3_aa: CSALGTAPYYGYTF; cdr3_nt: TGCAGTGCCCTGGGGACAGCCCCCTACTATGGCTACACCTTC
cdr3_length: 13; v_call: TRBV20-1; d_call: TRBD1; j_call: TRBJ2-1; clone_size: NA; cdr3_aa: CSANPTGLNEQFF; cdr3_nt: TGCAGTGCTAACCCGACAGGGTTAAATGAGCAGTTCTTC
cdr3_length: 17; v_call: TRBV7-7; d_call: NA; j_call: TRBJ2-1; clone_size: NA; cdr3_aa: CASSLAPPGTAYNEQFF; cdr3_nt: TGTGCTAGCAGCTTAGCGCCTCCCGGGACCGCATACAATGAGCAGTTCTTC
cdr3_length: 15; v_call: TRBV4-3; d_call: NA; j_call: TRBJ2-1; clone_size: NA; cdr3_aa: CASSQDSEADNEQFF; cdr3_nt: TGCGCCAGCAGCCAAGATAGCGAGGCGGACAATGAGCAGTTCTTC
cdr3_length: 17; v_call: TRBV6-5; d_call: NA; j_call: TRBJ1-5; clone_size: NA; cdr3_aa: CASSYSIPGLSNQPQHF; cdr3_nt: TGTGCCAGCAGTTACTCGATACCAGGGTTGAGCAATCAGCCCCAGCATTTT
cdr3_length: 14; v_call: TRBV6-2/TRBV6-3; d_call: TRBD2; j_call: TRBJ2-3; clone_size: NA; cdr3_aa: CASKAGGSTDTQYF; cdr3_nt: TGTGCCAGCAAAGCGGGGGGGAGCACAGATACGCAGTATTTT
cdr3_length: 16; v_call: TRBV6-2/TRBV6-3; d_call: TRBD1; j_call: TRBJ1-2; clone_size: NA; cdr3_aa: CACSYSIAGQFYGYTF; cdr3_nt: TGTGCCTGCAGTTACTCGATCGCGGGACAGTTTTACGGCTACACCTTC
cdr3_length: 15; v_call: TRBV13; d_call: NA; j_call: TRBJ2-1; clone_size: NA; cdr3_aa: CASSLRRGIDNEQFF; cdr3_nt: TGTGCCAGCAGCTTGAGGCGCGGAATAGACAATGAGCAGTTCTTC
cdr3_length: 14; v_call: TRBV10-3; d_call: TRBD1; j_call: TRBJ2-3; clone_size: NA; cdr3_aa: CAISDVQGADTQYF; cdr3_nt: TGTGCCATCAGTGATGTACAGGGGGCGGATACGCAGTATTTT